This T cell receptor beta chain emerged from a study of T cell repertoires in aging, cancer and after chemotherapy. Study conclusions and caveats: Rebound thymic output was suggested by rising median generation probability during chemotherapy in each cancer cohort. In cancer patients, declining TCR diversity with age involved lost richness and lost evenness.

Multiplex touch-down PCR with TRB-A/B primers amplified rearranged V-D-J TRB sequences. Using its own MiXCR run on the multiplex PCR reads, TCRdb lists one record per CDR3 protein. The sample gives 5,000 to 6,000 distinct CDR3 sequences, about 21% of which show up once; roughly 3.6% is in the top ten. There are a few counts of this clonotype. Its antigen is unknown. There are 14 residues in the CDR3. Per the germline V gene, CDR1 is LGHNA and CDR2 is YNFKEQ. Trimming shortened V by 7 bases and J by 7 bases, and 19 bases separated the two germline ends. Peripheral blood genomic DNA, not sorted cells or RNA, was the template.

V is TRBV4-2 and J is TRBJ1-2; TRBD1 is a possible D gene (5 bases). Sequenced input: blood. This clonotype originated in a human donor in good health. The donor label of this sample is uncertain. CDR3 nucleotide sequence: TGTGCCAGCACCCCTTCGCGGCAGGGTTTTGGCTACACCTTC. It codes for CASTPSRQGFGYTF.